This T cell receptor (beta chain) was found in a study of T cell changes during pregnancy in multiple sclerosis. Trimming removed 6 bases at V and 5 bases at J, with 16 bases between. This CDR3 has 15 amino acids. Germline-derived CDR1 and CDR2 are MDHEN and SYDVKM. Only in-frame clones appear in the TCRdb table, and some are missing; sequencing was by immunoSEQ multiplex PCR. The table lists 95,000 to 100,000 clones, about 91% of them singletons. The chain employs TRBV28 and TRBJ1-4, with D possibly matching TRBD1 (6 bases). This receptor was obtained from a female donor in good health, enrolled as a control in a pregnancy study. Specimen: peripheral blood, collected after pregnancy. DNA of the CDR3: TGTGCCAGCAGCCTTCCGGGGGGGGCGAATGAAAAACTGTTTTTT. Protein sequence: CASSLPGGANEKLFF.